This TCR delta chain was identified during a study of gamma-delta T cells after stem cell transplantation. A note on this clone: A far larger clone lies a single base away; this is likely a read error.

TCRdb reran clone calling via CATT on the RT-PCR reads. The profile shows 1,300 or so delta-chain clones, approximately 2.7% of them singletons. The origin of this receptor is a human donor. It is not recorded whose cells these are; they may come from a transplant donor. The sequencing sample was made of gamma-delta T cells.

CDR3 sequence (DNA): TGTGCCTGTGACACCTGGGACGCCCGACAGATGTTTTTC. Amino acids: CACDTWDARQMFF. The J gene is TRDJ3, the V gene TRDV2; no firm D call. Germline-derived CDR1 and CDR2 are GEAIGNYY and EKD. The CDR3 extends over 13 amino acids.